This T cell receptor beta chain was observed in a study of human T cells and chemical hapten exposure. Each cDNA molecule in the library carried unique molecular identifiers. MiXCR, applied by TCRdb to the RACE reads, yields one record per CDR3 protein. The sample shows more than 100,000 distinct CDR3 sequences, roughly 15% of them seen only once. This clonotype came up a few times. Its antigen is unidentified. The time point is: patch test 1, 2 weeks after DPC sensitization. Regarding treatment: therapeutic diphenylcyclopropenone sensitization with weekly scalp DPC. Study outcomes and limitations: Relative to controls, expanded TCRs formed significantly more large CDR3 similarity clusters. Higher patch test scores went with higher counts of PT1 expanded TCRs. Counts of TCRs above 1 in 1000 frequency stayed unchanged with DPC sensitization.

With 5 bases removed from V and 2 bases from J, the gap between germline ends came to 16 bases. Germline-derived CDR1 and CDR2 are MNHEY and SVGEGT. The CDR3 runs 15 residues. The input for sequencing was whole blood, taken in connection with sensitization to the hapten diphenylcyclopropenone (DPC). The chain couples TRBV6-2 or TRBV6-3 to TRBJ2-7, with D possibly TRBD1 on 6 matching bases. The sequence was obtained from a man younger than 35 with alopecia areata. Some clones in this sample may be carry-over from other donors' samples. This CDR3 reads CASSPEEDRTYEQYF. The CDR3 DNA follows: TGTGCCAGCAGTCCCGAGGAGGACAGAACCTACGAGCAGTACTTC.